This T cell receptor (beta chain) derives from a study of STAT3 mutations in large granular lymphocyte leukemia. The overall study: Among longitudinally sequenced T-LGLL patients, roughly half had canonical activating STAT3 mutations detected. Whole-study findings and limits: In T-cell large granular lymphocyte leukemia, about half of patients showed multiple immunodominant subclonotypes. After therapy, about 35% of the 18 patients switched clonotypes, all new clones STAT3 wild type.

V lost 1 base and J lost 5, with 17 bases in between. The germline V gene encodes CDR1 MGHRA and CDR2 YSYEKL. The CDR3 extends over 17 amino acids. A note on this clone: The antigen remains unidentified.

The data were produced by immunoSEQ multiplex PCR, yet TCRdb's version contains in-frame clones alone and is incomplete. The table lists tens of thousands of clones, more than 70% of them singletons. This TCR derives from a human donor with T large granular lymphocyte leukemia. Some clones in this sample may be carry-over from other donors' samples. The rearrangement uses TRBV4-1 and TRBJ2-2, with a weak D call TRBD2 (5 bases). Sequencing was performed on PBMCs. DNA of the CDR3: TGCGCCAGCAGCCAAGCCCTAGGAGGACCTAGGACCGGGGAGCTGTTTTTT. It yields the protein CASSQALGGPRTGELFF.